A single sample is the source of the 7 T cell receptor beta chains below, sequenced in a study of blood T cell repertoires in COVID-19. Sequenced by immunoSEQ multiplex PCR; TCRdb stores in-frame clones only, minus some. This table has fewer than 350,000 clones, about four fifths appearing once. Sequences were obtained from peripheral blood. Every receptor here comes from a woman in her sixties or seventies with active or convalescent COVID-19.

This chain links TRBV4-1 with TRBJ1-1; the D gene is possibly TRBD1 (6 bases). Germline CDR1 and CDR2: MGHRA and YSYEKL. The CDR3 has 14 amino acids. V was cut by 5 bases and J by 1 base, with 11 bases left in between. The CDR3 reads CASSYLTGNTEAFF. CDR3 DNA sequence: TGCGCCAGCAGCTACTTGACAGGGAACACTGAAGCTTTCTTT.

The chain joins TRBV6-6 to TRBJ1-2; D is undetermined. The CDR3 totals 13 residues. V was clipped by 11 bases and J by 6 bases, with 19 bases between them. Per the germline V gene, CDR1 is MNHNY and CDR2 is SVGAGI (reference sequence). The CDR3 DNA is TGTGCCGCCATCAGAAGTGGCGGGAATGGCTACACCTTC. It is translated as CAAIRSGGNGYTF.

The chain carries TRBV5-1 and TRBJ1-6; tentatively, D is TRBD1 (5 bases). V was shortened by 4 bases and J by 14 bases, with 16 bases between the two germline ends. CDR3 length: 13 residues. CDR1 and CDR2 from the germline V gene are SGHRS and YFSETQ. CDR3 bases: TGCGCCAGCAGCGGACGGGACTATCAAGCCCTCCACTTT. Translation: CASSGRDYQALHF.

The V and J genes are TRBV5-1 and TRBJ1-4; 7 bases fit TRBD1. Germline V CDR1 and CDR2: SGHRS, YFSETQ. V lost 3 bases and J lost 4; bases outside the gene matches: 6. There are 15 residues in the CDR3. CDR3 sequence: CASSSLGQVNEKLFF. CDR3 coding DNA: TGCGCCAGCAGCTCATTAGGACAGGTTAATGAAAAACTGTTTTTT.

The rearrangement joins TRBV5-1 to TRBJ2-7, with 9 bases that match TRBD1. The CDR3 loop spans 14 amino acids. V lost 4 bases and J lost 6; bases outside the gene matches: 8. Germline V CDR1 and CDR2: SGHRS, YFSETQ. This CDR3 reads CASSTGQGKGEQYF. The CDR3 bases are TGCGCCAGCAGCACGGGACAGGGCAAAGGCGAGCAGTACTTC.

J is TRBJ2-5 and V is TRBV5-1, with D unresolved. Germline CDR1 is SGHRS and CDR2 is YFSETQ. With 0 bases removed from V and 3 bases from J, the gap between germline ends came to 12 bases. This CDR3 has 15 amino acids. The CDR3 loop is CASSLALSRKETQYF. CDR3 DNA: TGCGCCAGCAGCTTGGCTTTATCCAGGAAAGAGACCCAGTACTTC.

This clone was seen only a few times. The genes are TRBV4-2 and TRBJ1-5; 7 bases map to TRBD1. The V and J ends lost 0 bases and 9 bases, in that order; junction bases with no gene match: 2. The CDR3 runs to 13 residues. CDR1 and CDR2 (germline): LGHNA, YNFKEQ. CDR3 residues: CASSQDRTGPQHF. The DNA for the CDR3 is TGTGCCAGCAGCCAAGATCGGACAGGGCCCCAGCATTTT.